The 3 T cell receptor beta chains in this list originate from one sample, sequenced in a study of shared clonotypes between healthy human individuals. The naive CD8 population came from CD45RO-negative cells selected for CCR7, without terminally differentiated effector memory CD45RA+ cells. Assay: immunoSEQ multiplex PCR; the TCRdb copy retains only in-frame clones and omits some. The sample holds roughly 2,000,000 clones; about 95% are singletons and the top ten take 1.2%. Specimen: naive CD8+ T cells sorted from blood. Receptors were obtained from a man younger than 30 in good health.

The chain joins TRBV28 to TRBJ1-2; D not resolved. Deletions cut 3 bases from V and 2 bases from J, with 13 bases between. The CDR3 is 15 amino acids. The V gene's germline CDR1 is MDHEN and CDR2 SYDVKM. Written as DNA, the CDR3 is TGTGCCAGCAGTTTTGAGGGAATCCAAAACTATGGCTACACCTTC. The encoded protein is CASSFEGIQNYGYTF.

The chain carries TRBV9 and TRBJ2-7; D is possibly TRBD2 (6 bases). V dropped 5 bases and J dropped 0 bases, with 15 bases sitting between them. The CDR3 loop spans 15 amino acids. Per germline, CDR1 SGDLS and CDR2 YYNGEE. The CDR3 here is CASSYGGKASYEQYF. For the CDR3, the DNA is TGTGCCAGCAGTTACGGCGGGAAGGCCTCCTACGAGCAGTACTTC.

The V gene is TRBV19, the J gene TRBJ1-3; TRBD1 matches 8 bases. CDR1 and CDR2 (germline): LNHDA, SQIVND (reference sequence). This CDR3 contains 15 residues. V trimming: 6 bases; J trimming: 4 bases; junction bases outside the gene matches: 8. CDR3 protein: CASSAGQGTGNTIYF. In nucleotides, the CDR3 is TGTGCCAGTAGCGCCGGACAGGGTACGGGAAACACCATATATTTT.